The sequence of this T cell receptor beta chain was determined in a study of beta chain features in type 1 diabetes. Since all of the isolated RNA was reverse transcribed, expressed TCRB transcripts were what got sequenced. This table comes from immunoSEQ multiplex PCR, and its TCRdb copy is limited to in-frame clones, with some not included. The data show 41,000 or so clones, over 50% seen once. Worth noting for this clone: Its antigen remains unidentified.

Regarding the study as a whole: Moderate but significant shortening of TCRB CDR3s was recorded in all four CD4+ subsets from Type 1 diabetes patients. Possibly, sequencing cDNA over-represented cells that had high TCR expression levels.

The material sequenced was Tregs from blood. The receptor was derived from a man younger than 45 with type 1 diabetes. Some clones in this sample may be carry-over from other donors' samples.

CDR3 nucleotide sequence: TGTGCCAGCAGCGCGACAGGGGGCGGGTATTCACCCCTCCACTTT. Translating gives CASSATGGGYSPLHF. The V and J genes are TRBV9 and TRBJ1-6; 10 nucleotides match TRBD1. CDR1 SGDLS and CDR2 YYNGEE come from the germline V gene. With V trimmed by 3 bases and J by 8 bases, 5 bases remained unmatched. CDR3 length: 15 residues.